A single sample is the source of the 25 T cell receptor beta chains below, sequenced in a study of CD8 T cells in ankylosing spondylitis (dated by TCRdb to about 2017). The protocol used for the library was 5' RACE. The instrument was an Illumina HiSeq 2500. TCRdb reran the public reads through fastp at Q25 and MiXCR, keeping productive beta chains. Rows merge per CDR3 protein into single entries with the most common DNA and genes. This sample holds some 300,000 distinct CDR3 sequences; less than 25% were observed only once. Under 4% of the sample is in the top ten clones. The sample consisted of blood, either unsorted or a sorted T cell fraction (not recorded which). These receptors were collected from a female donor with ankylosing spondylitis or in good health (not recorded which).

This clonotype was seen many times. The rearrangement joins TRBV12-3 or TRBV12-4 to TRBJ1-5; the match to TRBD1 covers 8 bases. CDR3 length: 15 residues. V lost 4 bases, J lost 0 bases, and 2 bases stayed unmatched. CDR3 protein: CASSSDRVSNQPQHF. The CDR3 DNA is TGTGCCAGCAGTTCGGACAGGGTTAGCAATCAGCCCCAGCATTTT.

The rearrangement links TRBV5-6 to TRBJ2-3; 12 bases match TRBD2. V was pared by 3 bases and J by 2 bases, with 4 bases of the junction left unmatched. The CDR3 totals 16 residues. Germline CDR1 SGHDT, CDR2 YYEEEE. The CDR3 DNA sequence: TGTGCCAGCAGCTCCGGACTAGCGGGGCACACAGATACGCAGTATTTT. It yields the protein CASSSGLAGHTDTQYF.

This sequence joins TRBV29-1 and TRBJ1-1; TRBD1 matches 8 bases. Germline CDR1 reads SQVTM; CDR2 reads ANQGSEA. The V segment lost 7 bases and the J segment 5 bases; nucleotides outside the gene matches: 12. The CDR3 loop spans 14 amino acids. The CDR3, as DNA: TGCAGCGGTAACCTACAGGGGGGAATAACTGAAGCTTTCTTT. It translates to CSGNLQGGITEAFF.

V usage is TRBV29-1 and J usage is TRBJ1-1, with D perhaps matching TRBD1 (5 bases). The CDR3 contains 13 residues. V gave up 3 bases and J gave up 3 bases, with 11 bases separating them. Per germline, CDR1 SQVTM and CDR2 ANQGSEA. CDR3 sequence reads: CSVDGVGHTEAFF. Written as DNA, the CDR3 is TGCAGCGTTGATGGGGTGGGACACACTGAAGCTTTCTTT.

The chain uses TRBV5-8 and TRBJ2-3, with 7 bases aligning to TRBD2. This CDR3 is built from 17 residues. V was clipped by 2 bases and J by 6 bases; unmatched bases: 15. Looked up from germline, CDR1 is SGHTS and CDR2 is YDEGEE. The CDR3, as DNA: TGTGCCAGCAGCTTAGTCCTGCGGGGGTCCTTCGGGGATACGCAGTATTTT. Translating gives CASSLVLRGSFGDTQYF.

About this clonotype itself: The conserved phenylalanine or tryptophan is not found at the CDR3 terminus, so this likely reflects a read error. The chain is built from TRBV6-6 and TRBJ2-7, with TRBD1 matching over 7 bases. From germline, CDR1 is MNHNY and CDR2 SVGAGI (reference sequence). CDR3 size: 13 residues. With 5 bases clipped from V and 4 bases from J, the junction kept 5 bases outside the gene matches. CDR3 DNA: TGTGCCAGCAGTCGTGAACAGGGGTACGAGCAGTACTAC. Its protein is CASSREQGYEQYY.

This clonotype was detected a few times. The CDR3 reads CASSRGTSGKNIQYF. The CDR3 DNA is TGCGCCAGCAGCCGAGGGACTAGCGGAAAAAACATTCAGTACTTC. The chain couples TRBV4-3 to TRBJ2-4; 11 positions match TRBD2. The CDR3 length is 15 residues. The trim removed 4 bases at V and 4 bases at J, leaving 3 bases unmatched. Germline loops: CDR1 LGHNA, CDR2 YSLEER.

This clonotype was picked up a small number of times. This chain joins TRBV9 and TRBJ2-1; D possibly corresponds to TRBD2 (6 bases). The CDR3 extends over 14 amino acids. Per the germline V gene, CDR1 is SGDLS and CDR2 is YYNGEE. V was pared by 4 bases and J by 7 bases, with 15 bases between. CDR3 bases: TGTGCCAGCAGCCAGAGTACTAGCAGGAATGAGCAGTTCTTC. Translated: CASSQSTSRNEQFF.

The chain links TRBV6-5 to TRBJ1-5; 11 nucleotides line up with TRBD1. The germline V gene has CDR1 MNHEY and CDR2 SVGAGI. V trimming: 5 bases; J trimming: 6 bases; junction bases outside the gene matches: 12. This CDR3 is 17 amino acids long. CDR3: CASSIEGWGTGGQPQHF. DNA for the CDR3: TGTGCCAGCAGTATCGAGGGTTGGGGGACAGGGGGTCAGCCCCAGCATTTT.

This clonotype appeared a few times. CDR3 residues: CASSSPMGSANTGELFF. The CDR3, as DNA: TGCGCCAGCAGCTCTCCGATGGGGTCAGCGAACACCGGGGAGCTGTTTTTT. This chain joins TRBV5-1 and TRBJ2-2; D not resolved. This CDR3 is 17 amino acids long. V was trimmed by 3 bases and J by 0 bases, leaving 15 bases between them. Germline loops: CDR1 SGHRS, CDR2 YFSETQ.

The rearrangement joins TRBV4-3 to TRBJ2-7; D is uncertain. The CDR3 consists of 14 residues. Per the germline V gene, CDR1 is LGHNA and CDR2 is YSLEER. The V end lost 0 bases, the J end lost 3 bases, and 9 bases lay between the germline ends. The CDR3 DNA is TGCGCCAGCAGCCAAGATGCGCGGTTCTACGAGCAGTACTTC. This gives the protein CASSQDARFYEQYF.

This clonotype appeared many times. The genes are TRBV20-1 and TRBJ2-1, with D perhaps being TRBD1 or TRBD2 (5 bases each). Germline CDR1 and CDR2: DFQATT and SNEGSKA (reference sequence). V shed 2 bases and J shed 6 bases, with 17 bases lying between them. CDR3 size: 15 residues. Written as DNA, the CDR3 is TGCAGTGCTAGACCCCCGGGTGGGGCGGGCAATGAGCAGTTCTTC. Its protein is CSARPPGGAGNEQFF.

This clonotype was seen a few times. The chain couples TRBV28 to TRBJ2-7; TRBD1 might be the D (6 bases). V lost 6 bases and J 3 bases, leaving 9 bases between the germline ends. The CDR3 length is 12 residues. In germline, CDR1 is MDHEN, CDR2 SYDVKM. DNA of the CDR3: TGTGCCAGCAGAGTCAGGGGCTACGAGCAGTACTTC. Translation: CASRVRGYEQYF.

This clonotype was counted ten times or more. J is TRBJ2-5 and V is TRBV29-1, with D unclear. Trimming removed 1 base at V and 2 bases at J, with 8 bases between. Germline CDR1 reads SQVTM; CDR2 reads ANQGSEA. The CDR3 has 13 residues. CDR3 bases: TGCAGCGTTGAAGTGGGCAGACAAGAGACCCAGTACTTC. The encoded protein is CSVEVGRQETQYF.

The chain couples TRBV6-5 to TRBJ2-7; 15 bases fit TRBD2. V shed 4 bases and J 5 bases; nucleotides not matched to a gene: 3. CDR3 length equals 15 residues. Germline CDR1 is MNHEY and CDR2 is SVGAGI. The CDR3 loop is CASSSGTSGRNEQYF. The CDR3 DNA is TGTGCCAGCAGTTCCGGGACTAGCGGGAGGAACGAGCAGTACTTC.

This sequence joins TRBV5-4 and TRBJ1-5; D unresolved. CDR1 and CDR2 from the germline V gene are SGHNT and YYREEE (reference sequence). The CDR3 consists of 15 residues. The ends were cut back, 0 bases at V and 3 bases at J, with 10 bases in the middle. The CDR3, as DNA: TGTGCCAGCAGCTTGGACCCGACGAACAATCAGCCCCAGCATTTT. Residues: CASSLDPTNNQPQHF.

The CDR3 DNA follows: TGTGCCAGCAGCTTAGACAAAGGGCACAATGAGCAGTTCTTC. Translated: CASSLDKGHNEQFF. The chain couples TRBV7-2 to TRBJ2-1; D ambiguous. CDR3 length: 14 amino acids. Germline assignment: CDR1 SGHTA and CDR2 FQGNSA. V dropped 1 base and J dropped 5 bases, with 9 bases sitting between them.

This clonotype has a handful of counts. This chain connects TRBV20-1 to TRBJ1-2; D unclear. The CDR3 is made up of 15 amino acids. Germline CDR1 DFQATT, CDR2 SNEGSKA (reference sequence). Trimming cost V 1 base and J 1 base, with 13 bases left between them. The CDR3: CSARAPRANNYGYTF. CDR3 sequence (DNA): TGCAGTGCTAGAGCTCCGAGGGCCAATAACTATGGCTACACCTTC.

The chain has TRBV4-2 and TRBJ2-1; D gene uncertain. Per germline, CDR1 LGHNA and CDR2 YNFKEQ. V lost 0 bases, J lost 9 bases, and 12 bases lay in between. CDR3 length: 14 amino acids. The CDR3 loop is CASSQDELLREQFF. In DNA form, the CDR3 reads TGTGCCAGCAGCCAAGATGAACTCCTTCGTGAGCAGTTCTTC.

In DNA form, the CDR3 reads TGCGCCAGCAGCCCGGCCCTTACCGCAAATGAGCAGTTCTTC. It translates to CASSPALTANEQFF. The chain carries TRBV5-1 and TRBJ2-1, with unresolved D. The CDR3 contains 14 residues. The V end lost 4 bases, the J end lost 7 bases, and 15 bases lay between the germline ends. Germline values: CDR1 SGHRS, CDR2 YFSETQ.

The table lists this clonotype with a few counts. This chain uses TRBV18 with TRBJ1-4; TRBD1 matches 7 bases. The CDR3 consists of 15 residues. The germline V gene has CDR1 KGHSH and CDR2 LQKENI. After removal of 4 bases from V and 1 base from J, the junction contained 3 bases not matched to a gene. The chain's CDR3 is CASSLRQGTNEKLFF. CDR3 nucleotides: TGTGCCAGCTCACTCAGACAGGGAACTAATGAAAAACTGTTTTTT.

This clonotype was detected ten times or more. The gene calls are TRBV10-1 and TRBJ2-3; 7 bases agree with TRBD2. CDR1 is WNHNN, CDR2 SYGVQD, per germline (reference sequence). J lost 5 bases, V lost 8 bases, and 4 bases had no gene match. CDR3 length: 12 amino acids. The chain's CDR3 is CASLIAGDTQYF. Written as DNA, the CDR3 is TGCGCCAGCCTGATAGCGGGAGATACGCAGTATTTT.

This clonotype was observed a few times. The rearrangement uses TRBV10-3 and TRBJ2-1, with 12 bases matching TRBD2. The CDR3 sequence is 17 residues long. CDR1 ENHRY and CDR2 SYGVKD come from the germline V gene. Trimming removed 4 bases from V and 1 base from J; junction bases left unmatched: 5. Written as DNA, the CDR3 is TGTGCCATCAGTGCGGGCGGACTAGCGGGGTCCTACAATGAGCAGTTCTTC. As protein: CAISAGGLAGSYNEQFF.

The J gene is TRBJ2-5, the V gene TRBV5-5, with a weak D call TRBD2 (5 bases). This CDR3 spans 14 amino acids. The V and J ends lost 5 bases and 5 bases respectively, with 16 bases between them. Per germline, CDR1 SGHKS and CDR2 YYEKEE (reference sequence). As DNA, the CDR3 is TGTGCCAGCAGAATCGGGGTGGCGGTGGAGACCCAGTACTTC. This gives the protein CASRIGVAVETQYF.

V gene TRBV9 combines with J gene TRBJ2-7; D uncertain. Trimming took off 1 base at V and 8 bases at J, with 13 bases between the two ends. Looked up from germline, CDR1 is SGDLS and CDR2 is YYNGEE. CDR3 length: 13 amino acids. In DNA, the CDR3 is TGTGCCAGCAGCGTAACACAGCTCCTAAAGCAGTACTTC. This codes for CASSVTQLLKQYF.